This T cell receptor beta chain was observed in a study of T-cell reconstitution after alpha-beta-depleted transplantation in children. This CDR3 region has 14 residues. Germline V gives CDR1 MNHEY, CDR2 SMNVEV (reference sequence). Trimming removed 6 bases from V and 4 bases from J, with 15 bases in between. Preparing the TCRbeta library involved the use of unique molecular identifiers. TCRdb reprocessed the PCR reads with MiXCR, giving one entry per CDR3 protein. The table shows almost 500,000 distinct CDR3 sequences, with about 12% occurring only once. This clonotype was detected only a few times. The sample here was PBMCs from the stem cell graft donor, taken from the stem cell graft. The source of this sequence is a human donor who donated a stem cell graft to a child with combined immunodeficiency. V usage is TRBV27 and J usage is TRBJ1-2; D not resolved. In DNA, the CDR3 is TGTGCCAGCAGCCCCGTTCGTGTTTCCTATGGCTACACCTTC. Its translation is CASSPVRVSYGYTF.